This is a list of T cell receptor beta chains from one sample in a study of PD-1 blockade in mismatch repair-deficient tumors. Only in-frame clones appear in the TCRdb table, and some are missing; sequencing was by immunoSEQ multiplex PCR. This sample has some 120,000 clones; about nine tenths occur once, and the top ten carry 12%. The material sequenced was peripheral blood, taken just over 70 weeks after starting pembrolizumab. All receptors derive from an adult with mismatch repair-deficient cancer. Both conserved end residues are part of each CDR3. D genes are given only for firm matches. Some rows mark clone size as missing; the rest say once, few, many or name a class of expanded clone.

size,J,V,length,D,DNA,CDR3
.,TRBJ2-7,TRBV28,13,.,TGTGCCAGCAGTACAATCGGGACTTACGAGCAGTACTTC,CASSTIGTYEQYF
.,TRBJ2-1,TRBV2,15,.,TGTGCCAGCAGTGAGGGTAGCGGATCCTACAATGAGCAGTTCTTC,CASSEGSGSYNEQFF
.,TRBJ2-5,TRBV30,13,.,TGTGCCTGGGGCCGGGACTCCAAAGAGACCCAGTACTTC,CAWGRDSKETQYF
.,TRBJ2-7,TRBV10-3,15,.,TGTGCCATCAGTGAGTCGGGAAGTGGCTCCTACGAGCAGTACTTC,CAISESGSGSYEQYF
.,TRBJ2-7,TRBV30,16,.,TGTGCCTGGAGTGTACGTCCGGGGCAGACTTCCTACGAGCAGTACTTC,CAWSVRPGQTSYEQYF
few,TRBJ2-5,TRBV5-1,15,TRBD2,TGCGCCAGCAGCCCGGGAGGTGGGGCGCGGGAGACCCAGTACTTC,CASSPGGGARETQYF
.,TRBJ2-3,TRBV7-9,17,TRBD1,TGTGCCAGCAACATAGACAGGGGGAGACGTAGCACAGATACGCAGTATTTT,CASNIDRGRRSTDTQYF
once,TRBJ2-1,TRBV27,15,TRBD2,TGTGCCAGCAGTTCGGGACTATGGTCCTACAATGAGCAGTTCTTC,CASSSGLWSYNEQFF
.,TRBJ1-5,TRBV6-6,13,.,TGTGCCAGCAAAGCGGGCCGTGATCAGCCCCAGCATTTT,CASKAGRDQPQHF
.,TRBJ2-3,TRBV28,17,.,TGTGCCAGCCCCCCGACGGTAGGGGGACGGGGCACAGATACGCAGTATTTT,CASPPTVGGRGTDTQYF
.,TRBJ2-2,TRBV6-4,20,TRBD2,TGTGCCAGCAGTGGCCACGTCGCTAGCGGGAGGGCAAGGAACACCGGGGAGCTGTTTTTT,CASSGHVASGRARNTGELFF
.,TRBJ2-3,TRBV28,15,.,TGTGCCAGCAGTGCGATTGGTCTCTACACAGATACGCAGTATTTT,CASSAIGLYTDTQYF
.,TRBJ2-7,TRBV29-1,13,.,TGCAGCGCAAGAGCCGGGACTCTCGGCGAGCAGTACTTC,CSARAGTLGEQYF
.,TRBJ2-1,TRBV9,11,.,TGTGCCAGCGGCGGGCGCGATGAGCAGTTCTTC,CASGGRDEQFF
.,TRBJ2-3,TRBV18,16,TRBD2,TGTGCCAGCTCACCTGCGACTAGCGGGACCACAGATACGCAGTATTTT,CASSPATSGTTDTQYF
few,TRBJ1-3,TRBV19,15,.,TGTGCCAGTAGTATCGGTACAGACTCTGGAAACACCATATATTTT,CASSIGTDSGNTIYF
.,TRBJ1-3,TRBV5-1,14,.,TGCGCCAGCAGCTCAGGGACATCTGGAAACACCATATATTTT,CASSSGTSGNTIYF
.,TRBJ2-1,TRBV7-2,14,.,TGTGCCAGCAGCTTAGGTCGCTACAACAATGAGCAGTTCTTC,CASSLGRYNNEQFF
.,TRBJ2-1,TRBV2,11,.,TGTGCCAGCAGTGAAGCTGATGAGCAGTTCTTC,CASSEADEQFF
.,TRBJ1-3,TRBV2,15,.,TGTGCCAGCAGTGGGGTCCTTCGAGCTGGAAACACCATATATTTT,CASSGVLRAGNTIYF
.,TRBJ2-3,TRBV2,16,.,TGTGCCAGCAGTGAGGCGGGGCGAGTACGCGCAGATACGCAGTATTTT,CASSEAGRVRADTQYF
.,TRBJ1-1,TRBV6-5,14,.,TGTGCCAGCAGCGACAAAGGGCTTAACACTGAAGCTTTCTTT,CASSDKGLNTEAFF
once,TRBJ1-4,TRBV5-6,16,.,TGTGCCAGCAGCTTTCTAGGGCCAGGACCTAATGAAAAACTGTTTTTT,CASSFLGPGPNEKLFF
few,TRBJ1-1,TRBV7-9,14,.,TGTGCCAGCAGCCCAGGTGCAAGTAGCACTGAAGCTTTCTTT,CASSPGASSTEAFF
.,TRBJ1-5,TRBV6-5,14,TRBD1,TGTGCCAGCAGTGCGACAGGGGGAGGTCAGCCCCAGCATTTT,CASSATGGGQPQHF
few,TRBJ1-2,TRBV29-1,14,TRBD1,TGCAGCGCCCGGACAGGGGAGACAAGCTATGGCTACACCTTC,CSARTGETSYGYTF
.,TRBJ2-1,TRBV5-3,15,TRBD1,TGTGCCAGAAGGACACGACAGGGAGCCGACAATGAGCAGTTCTTC,CARRTRQGADNEQFF
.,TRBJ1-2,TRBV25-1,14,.,TGTGCCAGCAGTGAATCTGGAGAGGTAGCGGGCTACACCTTC,CASSESGEVAGYTF
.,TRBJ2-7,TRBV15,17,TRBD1,TGTGCCACCAGCAGAGATCTTGCGGGACAGGCACCCTACGAGCAGTACTTC,CATSRDLAGQAPYEQYF
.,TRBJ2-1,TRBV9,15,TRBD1,TGTGCCAGCAGCGCGAAGACAGGGGTCTTGAATGAGCAGTTCTTC,CASSAKTGVLNEQFF
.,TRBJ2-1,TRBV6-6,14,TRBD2,TGTGCCAGCACGAGAGGGAGGGCCTTGGATGAGCAGTTCTTC,CASTRGRALDEQFF
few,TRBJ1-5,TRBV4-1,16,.,TGCGCCAGCAGCCAAGCAGCCCTGGGGGGAAATCAGCCCCAGCATTTT,CASSQAALGGNQPQHF
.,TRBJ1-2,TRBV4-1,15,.,TGCGCCAGCAGCCAAGTTTCGGGGGGCGGTAATGGCTACACCTTC,CASSQVSGGGNGYTF
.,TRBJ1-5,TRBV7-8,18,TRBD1,TGTGCCAGCAGCCCCGAGCGGGCAGGGGGCCTCGGAATTCAGCCCCAGCATTTT,CASSPERAGGLGIQPQHF
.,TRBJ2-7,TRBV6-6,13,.,TGTGCCAGCAGTCCAACGGGGAGCTACGAGCAGTACTTC,CASSPTGSYEQYF
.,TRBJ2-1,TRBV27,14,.,TGTGCCAGCAGTTTAAAACGCCTCTACAATGAGCAGTTCTTC,CASSLKRLYNEQFF
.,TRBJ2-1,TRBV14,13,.,TGTGCCAGCAGCCACAAAGCAGCCAACGAGCAGTTCTTC,CASSHKAANEQFF
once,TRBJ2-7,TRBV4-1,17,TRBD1,TGCGCCAGCAGCCTGGGAGTCGGGACAGGGCGTTACTACGAGCAGTACTTC,CASSLGVGTGRYYEQYF
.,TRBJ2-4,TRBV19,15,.,TGTGCCAGTAGTCCTCCCCAGGGCGCCAAAAACATTCAGTACTTC,CASSPPQGAKNIQYF
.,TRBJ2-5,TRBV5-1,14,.,TGCGCCAGCAGCTACTTAAATCAGGAAGAGACCCAGTACTTC,CASSYLNQEETQYF
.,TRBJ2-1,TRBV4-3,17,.,TGCGCCAGCAGCCAAGATTTTGGGGAGGCCTACTACAATGAGCAGTTCTTC,CASSQDFGEAYYNEQFF
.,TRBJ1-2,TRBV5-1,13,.,TGCGCCAGCAGTCCCGGGACGGCGGATGGCTACACCTTC,CASSPGTADGYTF
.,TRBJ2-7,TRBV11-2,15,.,TGTGCCAGCAGCCTCCACGCGGGGTGGGGCTACGAGCAGTACTTC,CASSLHAGWGYEQYF
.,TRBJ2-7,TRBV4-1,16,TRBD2,TGCGCCAGCAGCCAAGAGGTAGCGGGAGGTTCCTACGAGCAGTACTTC,CASSQEVAGGSYEQYF
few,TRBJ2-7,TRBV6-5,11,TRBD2,TGTGCCAGCTTCACTAGCGGGAAGGCGTACTTC,CASFTSGKAYF
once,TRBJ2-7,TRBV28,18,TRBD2,TGTGCCAGCAGTCTCAGCGGGACTCTGACGATAGAGACCTACGAGCAGTACTTC,CASSLSGTLTIETYEQYF
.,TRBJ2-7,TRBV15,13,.,TGTGCCACCAGCAGAGATAGGGGGGGCGAGCAGTACTTC,CATSRDRGGEQYF
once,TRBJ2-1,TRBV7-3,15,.,TGTGCCAGCAGCTTAAGCGGGTCCTCCTACAATGAGCAGTTCTTC,CASSLSGSSYNEQFF
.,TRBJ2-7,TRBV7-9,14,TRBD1,TGTGCCAGCAGCAGTGACAGGGGGTTCTACGAGCAGTACTTC,CASSSDRGFYEQYF
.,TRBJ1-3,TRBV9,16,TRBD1,TGTGCCAGCAGCGTAGCCGTGACAGGGATAGGAAACACCATATATTTT,CASSVAVTGIGNTIYF